This TCR beta chain emerged from a study of patients and donors after allogeneic stem cell transplantation. MiXCR, applied by TCRdb to the RT-PCR reads, yields one record per CDR3 protein. The repertoire consists of approximately 210,000 distinct CDR3 sequences, with around 41% occurring once and the leading ten covering 25% to 35%. Per the germline V gene, CDR1 is SGHAT and CDR2 is FQNNGV. CDR3 size: 18 residues. The trim removed 0 bases at V and 3 bases at J, leaving 10 bases unmatched. The sequenced material came from blood, either unsorted or a sorted T cell fraction (not recorded which). This rearrangement joins TRBV11-2 to TRBJ2-1; 8 nucleotides line up with TRBD2. This clonotype originated in a human donor who was either an allogeneic HSCT recipient or a stem cell or donor lymphocyte infusion donor (not recorded which). It is not recorded whose cells these are; they may come from a transplant donor. In DNA, the CDR3 is TGTGCCAGCAGCTTAGATCTCAGCGGGAGCCCCCTCTACAATGAGCAGTTCTTC. As protein: CASSLDLSGSPLYNEQFF.